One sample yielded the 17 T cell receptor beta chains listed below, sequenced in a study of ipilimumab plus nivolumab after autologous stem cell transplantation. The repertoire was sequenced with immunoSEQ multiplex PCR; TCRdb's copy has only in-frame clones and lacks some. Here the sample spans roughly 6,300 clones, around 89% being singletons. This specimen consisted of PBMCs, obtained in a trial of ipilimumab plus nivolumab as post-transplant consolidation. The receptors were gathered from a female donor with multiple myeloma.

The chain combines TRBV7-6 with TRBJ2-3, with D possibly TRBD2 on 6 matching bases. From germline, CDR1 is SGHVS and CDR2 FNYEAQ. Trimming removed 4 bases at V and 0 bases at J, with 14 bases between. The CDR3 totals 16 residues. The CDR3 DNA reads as TGTGCCAGCAGCTCCCATGGCGGGAATAGCACAGATACGCAGTATTTT. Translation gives CASSSHGGNSTDTQYF.

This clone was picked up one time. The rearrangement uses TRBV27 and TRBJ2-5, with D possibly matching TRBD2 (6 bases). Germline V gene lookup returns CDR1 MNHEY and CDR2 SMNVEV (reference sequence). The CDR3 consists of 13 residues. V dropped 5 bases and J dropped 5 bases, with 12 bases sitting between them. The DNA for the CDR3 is TGTGCCAGCAGTGGGGGGTTCGGGGAGACCCAGTACTTC. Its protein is CASSGGFGETQYF.

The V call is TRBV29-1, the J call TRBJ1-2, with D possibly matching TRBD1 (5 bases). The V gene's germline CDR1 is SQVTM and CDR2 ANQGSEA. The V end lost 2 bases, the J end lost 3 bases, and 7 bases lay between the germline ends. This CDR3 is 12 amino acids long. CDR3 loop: CSVEWGYYGYTF. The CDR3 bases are TGCAGCGTTGAATGGGGGTACTATGGCTACACCTTC.

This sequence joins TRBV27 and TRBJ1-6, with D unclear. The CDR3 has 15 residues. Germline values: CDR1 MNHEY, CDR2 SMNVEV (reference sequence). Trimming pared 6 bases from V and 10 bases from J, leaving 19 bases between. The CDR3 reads CASSVVLAPGSPLHF. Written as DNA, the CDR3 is TGTGCCAGCAGCGTAGTCCTTGCGCCCGGATCACCCCTCCACTTT.

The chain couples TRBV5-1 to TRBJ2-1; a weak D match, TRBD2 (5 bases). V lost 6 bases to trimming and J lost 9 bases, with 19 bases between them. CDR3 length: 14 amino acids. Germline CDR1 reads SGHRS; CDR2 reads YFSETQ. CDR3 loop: CASNPEVGWGEQFF. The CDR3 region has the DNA TGCGCCAGCAATCCGGAGGTGGGGTGGGGTGAGCAGTTCTTC.

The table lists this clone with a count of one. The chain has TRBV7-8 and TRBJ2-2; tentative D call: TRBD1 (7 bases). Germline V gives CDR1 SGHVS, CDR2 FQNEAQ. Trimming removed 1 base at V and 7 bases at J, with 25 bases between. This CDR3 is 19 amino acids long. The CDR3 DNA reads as TGTGCCAGCAGCTTAGTAGACAGGGCCACTAGCCGGGGGATCGGGGAGCTGTTTTTT. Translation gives CASSLVDRATSRGIGELFF.

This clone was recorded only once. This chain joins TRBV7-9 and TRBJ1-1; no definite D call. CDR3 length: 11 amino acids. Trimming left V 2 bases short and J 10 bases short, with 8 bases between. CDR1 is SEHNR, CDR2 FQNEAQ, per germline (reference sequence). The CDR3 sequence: CASSLYQRAFF. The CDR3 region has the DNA TGTGCCAGCAGCTTATACCAGCGAGCTTTCTTT.

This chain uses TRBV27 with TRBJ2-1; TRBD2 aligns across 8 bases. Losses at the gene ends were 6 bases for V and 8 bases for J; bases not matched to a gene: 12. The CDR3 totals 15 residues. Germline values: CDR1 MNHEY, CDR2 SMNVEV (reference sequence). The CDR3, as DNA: TGTGCCAGCAGCAAAAAGGGGCGGGAGGTGGATGAGCAGTTCTTC. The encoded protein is CASSKKGREVDEQFF.

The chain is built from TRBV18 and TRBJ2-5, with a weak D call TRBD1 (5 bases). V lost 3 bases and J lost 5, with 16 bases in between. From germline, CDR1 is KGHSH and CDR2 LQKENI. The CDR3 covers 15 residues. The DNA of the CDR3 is TGTGCCAGCTCACCGGCGCAGGGAAGGAGCGAGACCCAGTACTTC. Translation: CASSPAQGRSETQYF.

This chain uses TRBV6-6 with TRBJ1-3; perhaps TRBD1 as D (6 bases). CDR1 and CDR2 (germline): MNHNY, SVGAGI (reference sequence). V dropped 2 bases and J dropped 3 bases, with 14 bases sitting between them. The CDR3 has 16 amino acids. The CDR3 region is CASSYGQQGGGNTIYF. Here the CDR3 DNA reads TGTGCCAGCAGTTACGGACAACAGGGTGGTGGAAACACCATATATTTT.

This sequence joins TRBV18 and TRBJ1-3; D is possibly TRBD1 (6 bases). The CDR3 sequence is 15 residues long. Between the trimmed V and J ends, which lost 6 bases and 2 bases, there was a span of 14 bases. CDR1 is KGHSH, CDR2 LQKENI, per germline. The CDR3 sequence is CASSGQSSPGNTIYF. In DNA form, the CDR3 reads TGTGCCAGCTCTGGACAGTCCTCCCCTGGAAACACCATATATTTT.

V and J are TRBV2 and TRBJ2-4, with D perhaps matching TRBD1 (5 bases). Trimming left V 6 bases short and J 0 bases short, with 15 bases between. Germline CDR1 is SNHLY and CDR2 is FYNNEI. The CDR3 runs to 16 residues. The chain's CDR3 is CASRPPVGEAKNIQYF. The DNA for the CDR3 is TGTGCCAGCAGGCCCCCGGTAGGGGAAGCCAAAAACATTCAGTACTTC.

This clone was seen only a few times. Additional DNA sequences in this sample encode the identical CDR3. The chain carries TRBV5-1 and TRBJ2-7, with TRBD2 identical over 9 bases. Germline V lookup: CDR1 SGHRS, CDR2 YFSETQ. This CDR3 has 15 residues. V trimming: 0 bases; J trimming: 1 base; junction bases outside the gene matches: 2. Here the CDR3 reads CASSLEAGGSYEQYF. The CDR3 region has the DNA TGCGCCAGCAGCTTGGAAGCGGGAGGATCCTACGAGCAGTACTTC.

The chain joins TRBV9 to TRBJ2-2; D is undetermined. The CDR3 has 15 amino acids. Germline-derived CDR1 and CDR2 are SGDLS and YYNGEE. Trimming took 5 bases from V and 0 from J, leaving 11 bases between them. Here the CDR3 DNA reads TGTGCCAGCAGTCCCTTGGGTGCGAACACCGGGGAGCTGTTTTTT. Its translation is CASSPLGANTGELFF.

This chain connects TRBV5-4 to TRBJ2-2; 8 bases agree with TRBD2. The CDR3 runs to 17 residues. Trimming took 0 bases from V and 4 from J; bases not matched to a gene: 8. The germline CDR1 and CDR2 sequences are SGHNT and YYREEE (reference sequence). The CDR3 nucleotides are TGTGCCAGCAGCTTGGGCCCAGCGGGAGACGGCACCGGGGAGCTGTTTTTT. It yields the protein CASSLGPAGDGTGELFF.

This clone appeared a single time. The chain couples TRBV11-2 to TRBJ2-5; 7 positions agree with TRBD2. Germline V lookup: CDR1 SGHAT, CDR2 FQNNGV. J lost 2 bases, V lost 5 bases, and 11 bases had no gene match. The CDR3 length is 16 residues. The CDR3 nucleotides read TGTGCCAGCAGCGGAGGGGTTGCGGGGGAACAAGAGACCCAGTACTTC. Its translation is CASSGGVAGEQETQYF.

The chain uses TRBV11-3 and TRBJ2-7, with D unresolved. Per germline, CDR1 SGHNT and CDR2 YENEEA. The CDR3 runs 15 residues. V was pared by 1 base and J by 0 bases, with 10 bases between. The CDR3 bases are TGTGCCAGCAGCTTAGGTGGCAGCTCCTCCTACGAGCAGTACTTC. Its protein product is CASSLGGSSSYEQYF.